This T cell receptor beta chain was found in a study of T cell clonality in common variable immunodeficiency. Assay used: immunoSEQ multiplex PCR; TCRdb lists only in-frame clones, some missing. The sample contains some 30,000 clones, none of them singletons. CVID meant reduced serum IgG, IgA and/or IgM plus specific antibody deficiency. Each donor provided roughly 5 to 8 ml of heparinized whole blood. Looked up from germline, CDR1 is SNHLY and CDR2 is FYNNEI. CDR3 length: 13 amino acids. With V trimmed by 9 bases and J by 6 bases, 3 bases remained unmatched. About this clone itself: Its antigen is not identified. The read falls 3 residues short of the CDR3 end, and the missing part is taken from the germline J gene.

Overall study findings and caveats: CVID subjects showed higher TCRbeta clonality than healthy controls. Reportedly, TCR beta sequences from common variable immunodeficiency showed fewer deletions and N-nucleotide insertions. What drives increased CVID clonality needs T cell subpopulation sequencing.

This TCR was sampled from a human donor with common variable immunodeficiency. The V and J genes are TRBV2 and TRBJ1-6, with 9 bases matching TRBD1. Sample: peripheral blood mononuclear cells. CDR3 protein: CARRTGVNSPLHF. CDR3 DNA (partial): TGTGCCAGAAGGACAGGGGTTAATTCACCC.